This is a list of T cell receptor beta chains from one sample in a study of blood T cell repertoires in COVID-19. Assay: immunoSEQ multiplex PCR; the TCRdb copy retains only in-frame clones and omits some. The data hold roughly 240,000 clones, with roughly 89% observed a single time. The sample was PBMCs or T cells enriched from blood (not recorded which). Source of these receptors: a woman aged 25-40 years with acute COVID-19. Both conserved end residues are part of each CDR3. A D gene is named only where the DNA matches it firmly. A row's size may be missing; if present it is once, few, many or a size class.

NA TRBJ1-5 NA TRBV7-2 CASSLSPGSNQPQHF TGTGCCAGCAGCTTATCTCCGGGTAGCAATCAGCCCCAGCATTTT
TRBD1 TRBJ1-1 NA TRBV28 CASSLSLTGENTEAFF TGTGCCAGCAGTCTTTCCCTGACAGGGGAAAACACTGAAGCTTTCTTT
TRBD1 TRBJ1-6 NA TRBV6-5 CASSPGTGYNSPLHF TGTGCCAGCAGTCCGGGGACAGGGTATAATTCACCCCTCCACTTT
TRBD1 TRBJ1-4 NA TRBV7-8 CASSVTGSNEKLFF TGTGCCAGCAGCGTGACAGGGTCAAATGAAAAACTGTTTTTT
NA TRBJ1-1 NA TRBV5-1 CASSLAKESMNTEAFF TGCGCCAGCAGCTTGGCCAAGGAGTCCATGAACACTGAAGCTTTCTTT
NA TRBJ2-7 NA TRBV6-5 CASSTNAEPYEQYF TGTGCCAGCAGTACTAATGCGGAACCCTACGAGCAGTACTTC
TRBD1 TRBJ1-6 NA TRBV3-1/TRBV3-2 CASSQTGAQRNSPLHF TGTGCCAGCAGCCAGACAGGGGCCCAAAGAAATTCACCCCTCCACTTT
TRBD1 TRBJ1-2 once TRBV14 CASSTPGQGVRGYTF TGTGCCAGCAGCACTCCGGGACAGGGGGTGAGAGGCTACACCTTC
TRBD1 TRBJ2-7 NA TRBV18 CASSPGQANSYEQYF TGTGCCAGCTCACCGGGACAGGCGAACTCCTACGAGCAGTACTTC
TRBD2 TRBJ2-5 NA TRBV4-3 CASSQEVIHSGVGETQYF TGCGCCAGCAGCCAAGAAGTAATTCATAGCGGGGTAGGAGAGACCCAGTACTTC
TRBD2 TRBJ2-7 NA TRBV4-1 CASSQESYGGAYEQYF TGCGCCAGCAGCCAAGAATCATACGGGGGGGCCTACGAGCAGTACTTC
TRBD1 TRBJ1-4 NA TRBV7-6 CASSSWTGNEKLFF TGTGCCAGCAGCTCCTGGACAGGGAATGAAAAACTGTTTTTT
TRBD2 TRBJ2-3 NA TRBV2 CASSPRGSGGDTQYF TGTGCCAGCAGCCCTCGGGGGAGCGGGGGAGATACGCAGTATTTT
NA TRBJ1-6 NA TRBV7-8 CASRRTSSYNSPLHF TGTGCCAGCAGACGTACTAGCTCCTATAATTCACCCCTCCACTTT
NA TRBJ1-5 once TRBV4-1 CASSQDPRGGLGPQHF TGCGCCAGCAGCCAAGACCCAAGGGGTGGCCTGGGGCCCCAGCATTTT
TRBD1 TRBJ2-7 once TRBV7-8 CASSSGTDYEQYF TGTGCCAGCAGTTCCGGGACAGACTACGAGCAGTACTTC
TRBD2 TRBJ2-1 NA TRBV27 CASNLSGGLAYNEQFF TGTGCCAGCAACCTAAGCGGGGGGTTGGCCTACAATGAGCAGTTCTTC
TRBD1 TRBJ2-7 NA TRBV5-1 CASSPGQGGSSEQYF TGCGCCAGCAGCCCTGGACAGGGAGGCTCCTCCGAGCAGTACTTC
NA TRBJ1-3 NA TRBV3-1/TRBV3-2 CASSQERTSGNTIYF TGTGCCAGCAGCCAAGAGAGGACATCTGGAAACACCATATATTTT
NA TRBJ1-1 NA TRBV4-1 CASSQVAGNDDTEAFF TGCGCCAGCAGCCAAGTCGCGGGGAATGATGACACTGAAGCTTTCTTT
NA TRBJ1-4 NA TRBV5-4 CASSLGQTNEKLFF TGTGCCAGCAGCTTGGGACAGACTAATGAAAAACTGTTTTTT
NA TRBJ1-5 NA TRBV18 CASSVGFQDQPQHF TGTGCCAGCTCTGTGGGTTTTCAGGATCAGCCCCAGCATTTT
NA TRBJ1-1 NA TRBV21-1 CASSRLGTGNTEAFF TGTGCCAGCAGCCGCCTCGGGACAGGGAACACTGAAGCTTTCTTT
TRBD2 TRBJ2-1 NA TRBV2 CASSGTSGGGSYNEQFF TGTGCCAGCAGCGGGACTAGCGGGGGGGGCTCCTACAATGAGCAGTTCTTC
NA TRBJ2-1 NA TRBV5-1 CASNVGKGVRDEQFF TGCGCCAGCAACGTAGGAAAGGGGGTTAGGGATGAGCAGTTCTTC
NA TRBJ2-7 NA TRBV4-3 CASSQETRPSYEQYF TGCGCCAGCAGCCAAGAGACCAGGCCATCCTACGAGCAGTACTTC
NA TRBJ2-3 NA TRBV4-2 CASSPWDSSTDTQYF TGTGCCAGCAGCCCCTGGGACTCTAGCACAGATACGCAGTATTTT
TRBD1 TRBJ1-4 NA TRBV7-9 CASIAQGQGAPNEKLFF TGTGCCAGCATCGCTCAGGGGCAGGGGGCACCTAATGAAAAACTGTTTTTT
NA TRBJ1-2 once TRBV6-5 CASIGEGGYTF TGTGCCAGCATAGGGGAGGGTGGCTACACCTTC
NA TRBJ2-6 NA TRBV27 CASSLRGWVAGANVLTF TGTGCCAGCAGTTTACGGGGATGGGTGGCTGGGGCCAACGTCCTGACTTTC
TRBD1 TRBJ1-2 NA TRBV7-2 CASSLETGGSYGYTF TGTGCCAGCAGCTTGGAAACAGGGGGGTCCTATGGCTACACCTTC
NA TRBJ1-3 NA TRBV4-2 CASSQGGGNTIYF TGTGCCAGCAGCCAAGGCGGAGGAAACACCATATATTTT
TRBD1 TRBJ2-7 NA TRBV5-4 CASSLDRGDEQYF TGTGCCAGCAGCTTGGACAGGGGCGACGAGCAGTACTTC
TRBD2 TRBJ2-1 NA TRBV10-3 CAVGLAGGFSYNEQFF TGTGCCGTAGGACTAGCGGGGGGGTTCTCCTACAATGAGCAGTTCTTC
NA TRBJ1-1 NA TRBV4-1 CASSQVGLKNTEAFF TGCGCCAGCAGCCAAGTGGGACTCAAGAACACTGAAGCTTTCTTT
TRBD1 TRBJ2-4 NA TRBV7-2 CASSLGKGAQAKNIQYF TGTGCCAGCAGCTTAGGAAAGGGGGCTCAGGCCAAAAACATTCAGTACTTC
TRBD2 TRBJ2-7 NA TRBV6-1 CASSEGLANREQYF TGTGCCAGCAGTGAGGGACTAGCGAATAGGGAGCAGTACTTC
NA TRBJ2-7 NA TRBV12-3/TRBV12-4 CASSLRVGEQYF TGTGCCAGCAGTTTGAGGGTAGGCGAGCAGTACTTC
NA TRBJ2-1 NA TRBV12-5 CASGLVTRRPFYNEQFF TGTGCTAGTGGTTTGGTCACCAGGCGCCCATTCTACAATGAGCAGTTCTTC
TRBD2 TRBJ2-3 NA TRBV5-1 CASSVRASGGASTDTQYF TGCGCCAGCAGCGTCAGGGCTAGCGGGGGGGCTAGCACAGATACGCAGTATTTT
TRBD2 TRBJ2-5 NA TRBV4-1 CASSQGGLAGFQETQYF TGCGCCAGCAGCCAGGGAGGCCTAGCGGGGTTCCAAGAGACCCAGTACTTC
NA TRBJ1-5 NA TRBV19 CASSAAGEWNQPQHF TGTGCCAGTAGTGCCGCGGGGGAATGGAATCAGCCCCAGCATTTT
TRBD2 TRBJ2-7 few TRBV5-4 CASSSGLAGEQYF TGTGCCAGCAGCTCGGGACTAGCGGGGGAGCAGTACTTC
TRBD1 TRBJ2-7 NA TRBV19 CASGKTGESYEQYF TGTGCCAGTGGGAAGACAGGGGAGTCCTACGAGCAGTACTTC
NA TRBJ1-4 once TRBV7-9 CASSSFDREKLFF TGTGCCAGCAGCTCCTTTGACAGGGAAAAACTGTTTTTT
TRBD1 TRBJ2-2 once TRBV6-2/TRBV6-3 CASSYPPDRGGFGELFF TGTGCCAGCAGTTACCCTCCGGACAGGGGGGGATTCGGGGAGCTGTTTTTT
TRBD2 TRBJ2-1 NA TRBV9 CASSVVGGSSYNEQFF TGTGCCAGCAGCGTAGTCGGCGGGAGCTCCTACAATGAGCAGTTCTTC
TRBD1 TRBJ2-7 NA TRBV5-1 CASSYDREEQYF TGCGCCAGCAGCTATGACAGGGAAGAGCAGTACTTC
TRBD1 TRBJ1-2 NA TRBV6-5 CASSYSRTGGGYGYTF TGTGCCAGCAGTTACTCACGGACAGGGGGCGGCTATGGCTACACCTTC
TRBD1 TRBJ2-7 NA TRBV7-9 CASSPPWDSSYEQYF TGTGCCAGCAGCCCACCCTGGGACAGCTCCTACGAGCAGTACTTC
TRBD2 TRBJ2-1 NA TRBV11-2 CASSLDPVGGAGNEQFF TGTGCCAGCAGCTTAGATCCGGTCGGGGGGGCCGGGAATGAGCAGTTCTTC
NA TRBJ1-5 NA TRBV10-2 CASRKGDGHQPQHF TGCGCCAGCAGGAAGGGGGACGGCCATCAGCCCCAGCATTTT
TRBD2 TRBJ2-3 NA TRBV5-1 CASSAQRGARTDTQYF TGCGCCAGCAGCGCCCAGCGGGGGGCTCGCACAGATACGCAGTATTTT
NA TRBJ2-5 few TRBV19 CASRTTGAGETQYF TGTGCCAGTAGGACCACAGGGGCGGGGGAGACCCAGTACTTC
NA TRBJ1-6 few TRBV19 CASSGTGGGSPLHF TGTGCCAGTAGTGGGACTGGGGGTGGTTCACCCCTCCACTTT
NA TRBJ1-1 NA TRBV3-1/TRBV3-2 CASSQPYLNTEAFF TGTGCCAGCAGCCAGCCCTACCTGAACACTGAAGCTTTCTTT